This TCR beta chain was obtained from a study of cytomegalovirus exposure and HLA in healthy donors. This PCR relied on a set of 60 Vbeta primers and 13 Jbeta primers. Clones were read by immunoSEQ multiplex PCR, and TCRdb kept only the in-frame ones, dropping some. The data hold 95,000 to 150,000 clones, with around 82% observed a single time. Study-level findings and limits: Most TCR sequences were seen very rarely across donors, but some public TCRs occurred in many. Equally common other TCR beta chains were less clonally expanded than HLA-associated ones, a later analysis found. Cytomegalovirus association was assigned to about 180 TCR beta chains. Accurate predictions that matched the HLA-A and HLA-B alleles of most subjects were reportedly made from TCR beta sequences.

V shed 3 bases and J shed 11 bases, with 16 bases lying between them. CDR1 is SEHNR, CDR2 FQNEAQ, per germline (reference sequence). CDR3 length: 13 residues. Comment on this clone: Its cognate antigen is unknown.

The sequenced sample consisted of PBMCs. V and J are TRBV7-9 and TRBJ1-1; D is uncertain. This clonotype originated in a man between 25 and 39 years old in good health and CMV-seropositive. In nucleotides, the CDR3 is TGTGCCAGCAGCTTTGGCGGGGAGGATTTGGCTTTCTTT. Amino acids: CASSFGGEDLAFF. Full variable domain (missing parts from reference TRBV7-9 and TRBJ1-1): DTGVSQNPRHKITKRGQNVTFRCDPISEHNRLYWYRQTLGQGPEFLTYFQNEAQLEKSRLLSDRFSAERPKGSFSTLEIQRTEQGDSAMYLCASSFGGEDLAFFGQGTRLTVV.